A single sample is the source of the 26 T cell receptor beta chains below, sequenced in a study of T cells in Graves' hyperthyroidism and ophthalmopathy. From RNA transcripts, TCR beta CDR3 regions were amplified. HTBI primers were the set used in a first-round RT-PCR of the TCR CDR3. TCRdb reanalysed the multiplex PCR reads using MiXCR and keeps one entry per CDR3 protein. The sample has 280,000 or so distinct CDR3 sequences; 12% to 15% are singletons. The sample comprised blood. These receptors were obtained from a woman between 50 and 59 years old with Graves' hyperthyroidism that later progressed to Graves' ophthalmopathy.

This clonotype was picked up many times. The chain links TRBV20-1 to TRBJ2-7, with 8 bases that match TRBD1. Germline V CDR1 and CDR2: DFQATT, SNEGSKA (reference sequence). The CDR3 loop spans 14 amino acids. After removal of 5 bases from V and 2 bases from J, the junction contained 8 bases not matched to a gene. The CDR3 bases are TGCAGTGCTGACCCCGGGACAGGCACCTACGAGCAGTACTTC. This translates into CSADPGTGTYEQYF.

With respect to this clonotype: A junction end diverges from the germline sequence, so it may reflect a read error. CDR3 in amino acids: CASSGQGLDTQYF. The DNA of the CDR3 is TGTGCCAGCAGTGGACAGGGATTAGATACGCAGTATTTT. The chain is built from TRBV5-1 and TRBJ2-3, with 8 positions matching TRBD1. The CDR3 runs 13 residues. Germline V gene data show CDR1 as SGHRS and CDR2 as YFSETQ.

This chain uses TRBV28 with TRBJ2-3; tentative D call: TRBD1 (5 bases). Per germline, CDR1 MDHEN and CDR2 SYDVKM. V was shortened by 2 bases and J by 3 bases, with 12 bases between the two germline ends. The CDR3 spans 15 residues. CDR3 in DNA: TGTGCCAGCAGTTTACTAGGGAAGGGGACAGATACGCAGTATTTT. It specifies CASSLLGKGTDTQYF.

This clonotype was seen ten or more times. The V gene is TRBV12-3 or TRBV12-4, the J gene TRBJ2-3, with 9 bases matching TRBD2. This CDR3 is built from 15 residues. J was trimmed by 1 base and V by 3 bases; bases with no gene match: 2. The CDR3 here is CASSFSSGGTDTQYF. The CDR3 coding sequence is TGTGCCAGCAGTTTTTCTAGCGGGGGCACAGATACGCAGTATTTT.

This clonotype was recorded many times. The V gene is TRBV6-1, the J gene TRBJ1-2, with a weak D call TRBD1 (6 bases). The CDR3 length is 16 residues. The V and J ends lost 0 bases and 5 bases respectively, with 16 bases between them. From germline, CDR1 is MNHNS and CDR2 SASEGT. CDR3 sequence: CASSEARRDKDYGYTF. CDR3 nucleotide sequence: TGTGCCAGCAGTGAAGCGCGGAGGGACAAAGATTATGGCTACACCTTC.

The J gene is TRBJ2-3, the V gene TRBV12-3 or TRBV12-4; TRBD2 aligns across 8 bases. Trimming took 5 bases from V and 5 from J; bases not matched to a gene: 9. CDR3 length: 15 residues. CDR3 region: CASSTPGGREDTQYF. The CDR3, as DNA: TGTGCCAGCAGTACCCCGGGAGGGCGGGAAGATACGCAGTATTTT.

This clonotype was picked up a small number of times. For the CDR3, the DNA is TGTGCCAGCAGCCGCCAAAGCCGCCCGGTTTCGTCTGGCTACACCTTC. It encodes CASSRQSRPVSSGYTF. The chain employs TRBV3-1 and TRBJ1-2; no clear D. The CDR3 totals 16 residues. V was cut by 4 bases and J by 7 bases, with 22 bases left in between. Germline V CDR1 and CDR2: LGHDT, YNNKEL (reference sequence).

This clonotype was counted only a few times. J is TRBJ2-7 and V is TRBV9; weak D call: TRBD2 (5 bases). V was clipped by 2 bases and J by 0 bases, with 12 bases between them. CDR3 length equals 15 residues. Per the germline V gene, CDR1 is SGDLS and CDR2 is YYNGEE. CDR3 DNA: TGTGCCAGCAGCGTTGCCCTCGGGATCTCCTACGAGCAGTACTTC. It specifies CASSVALGISYEQYF.

This clonotype was detected many times. The gene calls are TRBV5-1 and TRBJ2-7, with a tentative D call TRBD2 (6 bases). This CDR3 has 15 residues. Germline V gene data show CDR1 as SGHRS and CDR2 as YFSETQ. V dropped 0 bases and J dropped 0 bases, with 10 bases sitting between them. CDR3 amino acids: CASSLVAGSSYEQYF. The CDR3 DNA reads as TGCGCCAGCAGCTTGGTCGCGGGGAGCTCCTACGAGCAGTACTTC.

This clonotype was picked up a small number of times. The chain uses TRBV6-1 and TRBJ1-3; D unresolved. Between the trimmed V and J ends, which lost 5 bases and 0 bases, there was a span of 14 bases. The CDR3 runs to 16 residues. Per germline, CDR1 MNHNS and CDR2 SASEGT. CDR3 amino acids: CASSIRTNYSGNTIYF. In DNA form, the CDR3 reads TGTGCCAGCAGTATCCGGACGAACTACTCTGGAAACACCATATATTTT.

The rearrangement links TRBV3-1 to TRBJ2-7, with 7 bases fitting TRBD2. Germline V CDR1 and CDR2: LGHDT, YNNKEL (reference sequence). The CDR3 contains 15 residues. V lost 4 bases and J lost 3; bases outside the gene matches: 9. CDR3 in DNA: TGTGCCAGCAGCCTAAGCGGGAAGAGGCTCTACGAGCAGTACTTC. Protein: CASSLSGKRLYEQYF.

This clonotype showed up many times. The chain has TRBV5-6 and TRBJ1-1, with D tentatively TRBD1 (6 bases). Trimming cost V 0 bases and J 3 bases, with 12 bases left between them. CDR3 size: 15 residues. Germline V lookup: CDR1 SGHDT, CDR2 YYEEEE. The CDR3 bases are TGTGCCAGCAGCTTGGATGGGGGCGCTTACACTGAAGCTTTCTTT. It is translated as CASSLDGGAYTEAFF.

The chain couples TRBV15 to TRBJ1-1, with D possibly TRBD1 on 5 matching bases. The V gene's germline CDR1 is LNHNV and CDR2 YYDKDF (reference sequence). The CDR3 runs to 14 residues. V lost 2 bases to trimming and J lost 5 bases, with 12 bases between them. Here the CDR3 reads CATSRYGGGTEAFF. The CDR3 DNA is TGTGCCACCAGCAGATACGGGGGGGGGACTGAAGCTTTCTTT.

This clonotype has ten or more counts. This CDR3 reads CASSTLRGWPETQYF. The CDR3 region has the DNA TGCGCCAGCAGCACCCTCCGGGGGTGGCCAGAGACCCAGTACTTC. The chain couples TRBV5-1 to TRBJ2-5, with TRBD2 as a possible D gene (6 bases). Germline V lookup: CDR1 SGHRS, CDR2 YFSETQ. Deletions cut 4 bases from V and 4 bases from J, with 17 bases between. CDR3 size: 15 residues.

This clonotype was found many times. This chain joins TRBV27 and TRBJ1-4, with 8 bases aligning to TRBD1. The CDR3 contains 14 residues. After removal of 6 bases from V and 8 bases from J, the junction contained 8 bases not matched to a gene. Germline CDR1 MNHEY, CDR2 SMNVEV (reference sequence). The CDR3 is CASRRQGIGEKLFF. The DNA of the CDR3 is TGTGCCAGCAGACGACAGGGGATAGGGGAAAAACTGTTTTTT.

This clonotype was counted many times. The chain employs TRBV6-1 and TRBJ2-7, with 12 nucleotides matching TRBD2. CDR1 is MNHNS, CDR2 SASEGT, per germline. The length of the CDR3 is 14 residues. V was pared by 5 bases and J by 2 bases, with 1 base of the junction left unmatched. CDR3 sequence: CASSLAGGPYEQYF. The CDR3 nucleotides read TGTGCCAGCAGTCTAGCGGGAGGGCCCTACGAGCAGTACTTC.

This clonotype was seen ten or more times. This chain uses TRBV13 with TRBJ2-1; a weak D match, TRBD1 (7 bases). CDR3 length: 15 residues. Germline V gives CDR1 PRHDT, CDR2 FYEKMQ (reference sequence). Trimming shortened V by 5 bases and J by 4 bases, and 15 bases separated the two germline ends. In DNA form, the CDR3 reads TGTGCCAGCAGCCAAGGGGGGACAGATTACAATGAGCAGTTCTTC. Translating gives CASSQGGTDYNEQFF.

This clonotype has a count of ten or more. The chain links TRBV20-1 to TRBJ2-7; perhaps TRBD1 as D (7 bases). The CDR3 has 13 amino acids. Trimming took 3 bases from V and 8 from J, leaving 17 bases between them. CDR1 and CDR2 (germline): DFQATT, SNEGSKA (reference sequence). The CDR3, as DNA: TGCAGTGCTAGCCCGGGTGGAGGGGGCAAGCAGTACTTC. Protein sequence: CSASPGGGGKQYF.

The chain links TRBV2 to TRBJ1-1; 9 bases align to TRBD1. The CDR3 is 18 amino acids. With V trimmed by 5 bases and J by 4 bases, 17 bases remained unmatched. Per germline, CDR1 SNHLY and CDR2 FYNNEI. This chain's CDR3 is CASSPEMGTGGAITEAFF. The CDR3 bases are TGTGCCAGCAGTCCCGAGATGGGAACAGGGGGCGCAATCACTGAAGCTTTCTTT.

This clonotype was found a few times. The genes are TRBV6-5 and TRBJ2-7; D perhaps matches TRBD2 (6 bases). The germline V and J ends were trimmed by 2 bases and 2 bases, with 19 bases remaining between them. CDR1 MNHEY and CDR2 SVGAGI come from the germline V gene. The CDR3 extends over 17 amino acids. The CDR3 DNA reads as TGTGCCAGCAGTTACGACTCAGGGACTCTGGGCACCTACGAGCAGTACTTC. Translating it yields CASSYDSGTLGTYEQYF.

This clonotype was counted many times. V gene TRBV27 combines with J gene TRBJ2-7; D might be TRBD1 or TRBD2, each matching 6 bases. This CDR3 contains 13 residues. Trimming pared 4 bases from V and 7 bases from J, leaving 14 bases between. CDR1 MNHEY and CDR2 SMNVEV come from the germline V gene (reference sequence). CDR3 region: CASSSPGGGEQYF. DNA of the CDR3: TGTGCCAGCAGTTCCCCCGGAGGGGGTGAGCAGTACTTC.

Only a few counts were recorded for this clonotype. V gene TRBV5-1 combines with J gene TRBJ2-5; no definite D call. Germline V gene data show CDR1 as SGHRS and CDR2 as YFSETQ. V was trimmed by 0 bases and J by 5 bases, leaving 11 bases between them. The CDR3 is 14 residues long. The CDR3: CASSLGPRGETQYF. For the CDR3, the DNA is TGCGCCAGCAGCTTGGGTCCACGTGGGGAGACCCAGTACTTC.

This clonotype was seen at least ten times. This chain uses TRBV12-3 or TRBV12-4 with TRBJ1-6, with D uncertain. V was pared by 3 bases and J by 10 bases, with 19 bases between. The CDR3 contains 16 residues. The CDR3 bases are TGTGCCAGCAGTTTCGCCGGACGGGGTCCGGGATCACCCCTCCACTTT. Protein product: CASSFAGRGPGSPLHF.

J is TRBJ2-4 and V is TRBV7-9; 12 bases align to TRBD2. Germline V gene data show CDR1 as SEHNR and CDR2 as FQNEAQ (reference sequence). J gave up 0 bases and V 3 bases, and 6 bases lay outside the gene matches. The CDR3 extends over 18 amino acids. DNA of the CDR3: TGTGCCAGCAGCTTGGTACTAGCGGGAGGTGGAGCCAAAAACATTCAGTACTTC. Residues: CASSLVLAGGGAKNIQYF.

This clonotype has a count of ten or more. The gene calls are TRBV29-1 and TRBJ2-5; 10 positions agree with TRBD2. The CDR3 consists of 13 residues. The ends lost 7 bases at V and 1 base at J; junction bases unmatched: 3. The germline gives CDR1 SQVTM, CDR2 ANQGSEA. This chain's CDR3 is CSGWTSGQETQYF. The CDR3 nucleotides read TGCAGCGGGTGGACTAGCGGCCAAGAGACCCAGTACTTC.

This clonotype has a handful of counts. The rearrangement joins TRBV9 to TRBJ1-5; 7 nucleotides line up with TRBD1. The V gene's germline CDR1 is SGDLS and CDR2 YYNGEE. The CDR3 runs to 15 residues. J was trimmed by 5 bases and V by 6 bases; bases with no gene match: 11. The chain's CDR3 is CASNPDRPHYQPQHF. CDR3 DNA sequence: TGTGCCAGCAACCCGGACAGGCCCCATTATCAGCCCCAGCATTTT. Combining the CDR3 with reference TRBV9 and TRBJ1-5 gives the whole variable domain DSGVTQTPKHLITATGQRVTLRCSPRSGDLSVYWYQQSLDQGLQFLIQYYNGEERAKGNILERFSAQQFPDLHSELNLSSLELGDSALYFCASNPDRPHYQPQHFGDGTRLSIL.